Presented here are 31 T cell receptor beta chains from one specimen sequenced in a study of monozygotic twins with inflammatory bowel disease. One entry per CDR3 protein, without DNA, is what TCRdb gives after re-calling the 5' RACE reads. The listing records 80,000 or so distinct CDR3 sequences. Material for sequencing was blood. The receptors come from a human donor with ulcerative colitis or Crohn's disease, or a healthy co-twin of an affected twin (not recorded which).

J is TRBJ1-2 and V is TRBV20-1; the D call of TRBD1 rests on TCRdb alone, since no DNA is present to check it. Germline-derived CDR1 and CDR2 are DFQATT and SNEGSKA (reference sequence). The CDR3 is 17 amino acids. Here the CDR3 reads CSARVGVGAYGDGGYTF.

J is TRBJ2-7 and V is TRBV5-1; absent DNA, TCRdb's TRBD2 call cannot be checked. Looked up from germline, CDR1 is SGHRS and CDR2 is YFSETQ. This CDR3 spans 14 amino acids. CDR3: CASSFGGVSYEQYF.

The J gene is TRBJ2-3, the V gene TRBV15; TCRdb's D call of TRBD1 is untestable without DNA. The CDR3 contains 14 residues. Germline loops: CDR1 LNHNV, CDR2 YYDKDF (reference sequence). CDR3 amino acids: CATSYGQGPVQVYF.

The chain links TRBV29-1 to TRBJ2-5. This CDR3 region has 16 residues. Germline lookup yields CDR1 SQVTM and CDR2 ANQGSEA. The CDR3 here is CSARPSYGRNQETQYF.

The rearrangement joins TRBV3-1 to TRBJ2-3; TCRdb calls TRBD1, which cannot be checked without DNA. Looked up from germline, CDR1 is LGHDT and CDR2 is YNNKEL (reference sequence). This CDR3 has 15 amino acids. The CDR3 reads CASSQIRGSTDTQYF.

J is TRBJ2-2 and V is TRBV5-1; TCRdb picks TRBD1, but there is no DNA to check that call. The germline CDR1 and CDR2 sequences are SGHRS and YFSETQ. This CDR3 is built from 18 residues. The CDR3 spells CASSLAGGQGRDTGELFF.

The gene calls are TRBV20-1 and TRBJ1-1; TCRdb designates TRBD1, a call that cannot be tested without DNA. Germline CDR1 is DFQATT and CDR2 is SNEGSKA (reference sequence). The CDR3 has 14 amino acids. CDR3 sequence: CSAFLVGANTEAFF.

The V call is TRBV5-1, the J call TRBJ1-1; TCRdb's D gene call, TRBD1, goes unchecked for lack of DNA. Germline V gene sequence: CDR1 SGHRS, CDR2 YFSETQ. The CDR3 totals 15 residues. CDR3: CASSSGGRKGGGAFF. Full variable domain (remainder filled in from reference TRBV5-1 and TRBJ1-1): KAGVTQTPRYLIKTRGQQVTLSCSPISGHRSVSWYQQTPGQGLQFLFEYFSETQRNKGNFPGRFSGRQFSNSRSEMNVSTLELGDSALYLCASSSGGRKGGGAFFGQGTRLTVV.

This sequence joins TRBV7-2 and TRBJ2-5. CDR1 and CDR2 (germline): SGHTA, FQGNSA. The CDR3 covers 14 residues. CDR3 in amino acids: CASSSGLATETQYF.

The chain is built from TRBV12-3 or TRBV12-4 and TRBJ1-1. This CDR3 comprises 13 residues. CDR3 sequence: CASRWGPNTEAFF.

The V gene is TRBV7-8, the J gene TRBJ1-1; TCRdb returns TRBD1, unconfirmable since there is no DNA. The V gene's germline CDR1 is SGHVS and CDR2 FQNEAQ. The CDR3 loop spans 16 amino acids. The CDR3 is CASSPTRGQMNTEAFF.

The V call is TRBV10-3, the J call TRBJ2-7; TCRdb outputs TRBD1, but without DNA this stays unchecked. The germline V gene has CDR1 ENHRY and CDR2 SYGVKD. This CDR3 contains 14 residues. The CDR3 sequence: CAISTGTGGFEQYF.

The CDR3 loop is CASSLKAGRYEGYTF. V usage is TRBV7-3 and J usage is TRBJ1-2; TCRdb's D call of TRBD1 is untestable without DNA. Germline-derived CDR1 and CDR2 are SGHTA and FQGTGA. This CDR3 is built from 15 residues.

V is TRBV7-2 and J is TRBJ2-5; TCRdb's D gene call, TRBD2, goes unchecked for lack of DNA. Germline V gene sequence: CDR1 SGHTA, CDR2 FQGNSA. CDR3 length equals 15 residues. The CDR3 reads CASSRVRVTQETQYF.

The chain is built from TRBV12-3 or TRBV12-4 and TRBJ2-1; TCRdb lists TRBD2, though no DNA is available to test this call. This CDR3 has 16 residues. Here the CDR3 reads CASSLGRGLTYNEQFF.

The chain employs TRBV7-2 and TRBJ1-6; TCRdb's D gene call, TRBD1, goes unchecked for lack of DNA. From germline, CDR1 is SGHTA and CDR2 FQGNSA. The length of the CDR3 is 13 residues. The CDR3 sequence is CASRRTGPSPLHF.

V is TRBV5-6 and J is TRBJ2-1; TCRdb picks TRBD2, but there is no DNA to check that call. Germline V gives CDR1 SGHDT, CDR2 YYEEEE. The CDR3 is 17 residues long. This chain's CDR3 is CASTQTSGGWAYNEQFF.

The chain employs TRBV20-1 and TRBJ2-1; TCRdb's D gene call, TRBD2, goes unchecked for lack of DNA. Germline assignment: CDR1 DFQATT and CDR2 SNEGSKA (reference sequence). The CDR3 loop spans 20 amino acids. The chain's CDR3 is CSARVIPGTSGGFTYNEQFF.

V gene TRBV12-3 or TRBV12-4 combines with J gene TRBJ2-1. This CDR3 is 12 amino acids long. The chain's CDR3 is CASSLGWDEQFF.

The rearrangement uses TRBV20-1 and TRBJ2-1; the D call from TCRdb, TRBD2, cannot be confirmed without DNA. Germline V gives CDR1 DFQATT, CDR2 SNEGSKA (reference sequence). The CDR3 runs 14 residues. The CDR3 protein is CSAPRGAVHNEQFF.

The chain recombines TRBV5-1 with TRBJ2-2. This CDR3 region has 16 residues. CDR1 is SGHRS, CDR2 YFSETQ, per germline. The CDR3 sequence is CASSLVGRRDTGELFF.

The chain's CDR3 is CASSYDRGSEQYF. The V call is TRBV7-3, the J call TRBJ2-7; checking the TCRdb D call of TRBD1 is not possible without DNA. CDR3 length: 13 amino acids. CDR1 and CDR2 from the germline V gene are SGHTA and FQGTGA.

The rearrangement uses TRBV6-5 and TRBJ1-6; TCRdb's assignment of TRBD1 cannot be checked, as there is no DNA. The germline CDR1 and CDR2 sequences are MNHEY and SVGAGI. This CDR3 region has 17 residues. The CDR3 is CASSYSKGGRGDSPLHF.

The chain uses TRBV7-7 and TRBJ2-1; TCRdb reports TRBD2, a call that lacks DNA to check it against. The CDR3 sequence is 15 residues long. CDR1 is SSHAT, CDR2 FNYEAQ, per germline (reference sequence). CDR3 in amino acids: CASSPGGYSYNEQFF.

This rearrangement joins TRBV5-5 to TRBJ2-2. CDR3 length equals 15 residues. The germline V gene has CDR1 SGHKS and CDR2 YYEKEE (reference sequence). CDR3 in amino acids: CASSVMDGSTGELFF.

The chain carries TRBV7-9 and TRBJ1-1. The CDR3 is 14 residues long. The V gene's germline CDR1 is SEHNR and CDR2 FQNEAQ (reference sequence). CDR3 sequence reads: CASSIGATWDGAFF.

The chain couples TRBV5-1 to TRBJ2-7. This CDR3 spans 13 amino acids. CDR1 and CDR2 (germline): SGHRS, YFSETQ. CDR3 protein: CASRPFLAYEQYF.

The V call is TRBV7-2, the J call TRBJ1-5; absent DNA, TCRdb's TRBD1 call cannot be checked. The CDR3 sequence is 17 residues long. CDR1 is SGHTA, CDR2 FQGNSA, per germline. CDR3 loop: CASSLMDRVLSNQPQHF.

The chain links TRBV6-4 to TRBJ2-1; lacking DNA, the TRBD2 call made by TCRdb goes unchecked. The CDR3 is made up of 15 amino acids. The germline V gene encodes CDR1 MRHNA and CDR2 SNTAGT. The CDR3 loop reads CASSPGTRAVNEQFF.

This chain uses TRBV10-1 with TRBJ1-2; TCRdb outputs TRBD1, but without DNA this stays unchecked. Germline V gene sequence: CDR1 WNHNN, CDR2 SYGVQD (reference sequence). The CDR3 covers 14 residues. The CDR3: CASSDTGSNYGYTF.

The chain has TRBV10-2 and TRBJ1-1; TCRdb lists TRBD1, though no DNA is available to test this call. The germline V gene has CDR1 WSHSY and CDR2 SAAADI. This CDR3 has 18 residues. CDR3 amino acids: CASSEALWPGTGNTEAFF.